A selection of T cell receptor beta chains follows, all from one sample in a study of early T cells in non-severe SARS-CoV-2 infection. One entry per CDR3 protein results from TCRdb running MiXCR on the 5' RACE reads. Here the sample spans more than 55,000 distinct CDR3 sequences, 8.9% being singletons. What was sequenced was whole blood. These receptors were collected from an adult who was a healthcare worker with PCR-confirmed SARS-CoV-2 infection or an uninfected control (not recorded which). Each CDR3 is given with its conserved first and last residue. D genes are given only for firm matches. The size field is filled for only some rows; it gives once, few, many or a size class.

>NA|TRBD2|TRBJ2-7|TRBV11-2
TGTGCCAGCAGCTTAACTAGCGGCTTCTACGAGCAGTACTTC
CASSLTSGFYEQYF
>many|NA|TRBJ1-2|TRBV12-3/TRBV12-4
TGTGCCAGCAGTGCGACAGCTGCTCAAGGCTACACCTTC
CASSATAAQGYTF
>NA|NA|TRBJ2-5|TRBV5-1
TGCGCCAGCAGCTTGCAAGGGGCAGAGACCCAGTACTTC
CASSLQGAETQYF
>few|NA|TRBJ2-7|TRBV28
TGTGCCAGCAGGGGCAGCTCCTACGAGCAGTACTTC
CASRGSSYEQYF
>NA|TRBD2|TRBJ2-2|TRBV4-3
TGCGCCAGCAGCCACCTGACTAGCAGCTACACCGGGGAGCTGTTTTTT
CASSHLTSSYTGELFF
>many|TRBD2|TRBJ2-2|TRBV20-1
TGCAGTGCTAGAGATCCGCTAGCGGGAGACACCGGGGAGCTGTTTTTT
CSARDPLAGDTGELFF
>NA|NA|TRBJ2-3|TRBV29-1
TGCAGCGTCGAGGCGCAGGGGGGCCGCACATCTAGCACAGATACGCAGTATTTT
CSVEAQGGRTSSTDTQYF
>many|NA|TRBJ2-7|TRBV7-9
TGTGCCAGCAGCCAACCAGGGACCTACGAGCAGTACTTC
CASSQPGTYEQYF
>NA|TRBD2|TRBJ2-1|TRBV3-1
TGTGCCAGCAGCCAAGGGGCAGGACTAGCGGGAGTAGGTGAGCAGTTGTTC
CASSQGAGLAGVGEQLF
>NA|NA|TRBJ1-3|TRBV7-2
TGTGCCAGCAGTTTAGCCGGGACTCACTCTGGAAACACCATATATTTT
CASSLAGTHSGNTIYF
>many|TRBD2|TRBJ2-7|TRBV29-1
TGCAGCGCCAAGACTAGCGGGAGCTCCTACGAGCAGTACTTC
CSAKTSGSSYEQYF
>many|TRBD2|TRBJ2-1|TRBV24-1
TGTGCCACCAGTGAATGGACTAGCGGGAGCTCCTACAATGAGCAGTTCTTC
CATSEWTSGSSYNEQFF
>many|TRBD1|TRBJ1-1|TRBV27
TGTGCCAGCAGCATCGGGACAGGGGGCTTCACTGAAGCTTTCTTT
CASSIGTGGFTEAFF
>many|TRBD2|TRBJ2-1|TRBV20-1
TGCAGTGGTGAGGCTGGGACTAGCGGCTACAATGAGCAGTTCTTC
CSGEAGTSGYNEQFF
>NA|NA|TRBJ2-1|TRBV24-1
TGTGCCACCACCGGGGACAATGAGCAGTTCTTC
CATTGDNEQFF
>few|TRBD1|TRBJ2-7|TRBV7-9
TGTGCCAGCAGCTTAGAAGTGGGGACAGGGGGCCACGAGCAGTACTTC
CASSLEVGTGGHEQYF
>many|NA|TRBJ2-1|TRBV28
TGTGCCAGCAGTTTGGTAAATGAGCAGTTCTTC
CASSLVNEQFF
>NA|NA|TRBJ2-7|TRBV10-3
TGTGCCATCAGTGAGACAAATTCCTACGAGCAGTACTTC
CAISETNSYEQYF
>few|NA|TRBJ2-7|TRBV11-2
TGTGCCAGCAGCTTCAGGGCGAAGGGGATATGGGACGAGCAGTACTTC
CASSFRAKGIWDEQYF
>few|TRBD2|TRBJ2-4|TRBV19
TGTGCCAGTACCAAGAGCGGGGATCTAGCCAAAAACATTCAGTACTTC
CASTKSGDLAKNIQYF
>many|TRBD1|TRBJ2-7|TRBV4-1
TGCGCCAGCAGCTCGGGACAGGGGGCAAGAGAGCAGTACTTC
CASSSGQGAREQYF
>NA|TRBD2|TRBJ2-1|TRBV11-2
TGTGCCAGCAGCGTAGTAGCGGGGTATGACAATGAGCAGTTCTTC
CASSVVAGYDNEQFF
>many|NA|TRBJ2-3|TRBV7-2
TGTGCCAGCAGCTTCGCGGGCGCTACAGATACGCAGTATTTT
CASSFAGATDTQYF
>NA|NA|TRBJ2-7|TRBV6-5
TGTGCCAGCAGTTACTCGGTCCCGGGATTGGGGGGAGAGCAGTACTTC
CASSYSVPGLGGEQYF
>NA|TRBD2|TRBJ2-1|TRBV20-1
TGCAGTGCTAGAGAACTAGCGGGAGCTAATGAGCAGTTCTTC
CSARELAGANEQFF
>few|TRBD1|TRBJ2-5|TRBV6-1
TGTGCCAGCAGCACAGCGGGACAGGGGATAAAGACCCAGTACTTC
CASSTAGQGIKTQYF
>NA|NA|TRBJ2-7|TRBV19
TGTGCCAGTAGTATTCAGGGATGGGGTGGCGAGCAGTACTTC
CASSIQGWGGEQYF
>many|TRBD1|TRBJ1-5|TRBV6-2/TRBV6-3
TGTGCCAGCACCGAACTCCGGGACAGGAATCAGCCCCAGCATTTT
CASTELRDRNQPQHF
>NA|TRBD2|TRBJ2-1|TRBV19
TGTGCCAGTAGTATTAGAGGGACTAGCGGGAACAATGAGCAGTTCTTC
CASSIRGTSGNNEQFF